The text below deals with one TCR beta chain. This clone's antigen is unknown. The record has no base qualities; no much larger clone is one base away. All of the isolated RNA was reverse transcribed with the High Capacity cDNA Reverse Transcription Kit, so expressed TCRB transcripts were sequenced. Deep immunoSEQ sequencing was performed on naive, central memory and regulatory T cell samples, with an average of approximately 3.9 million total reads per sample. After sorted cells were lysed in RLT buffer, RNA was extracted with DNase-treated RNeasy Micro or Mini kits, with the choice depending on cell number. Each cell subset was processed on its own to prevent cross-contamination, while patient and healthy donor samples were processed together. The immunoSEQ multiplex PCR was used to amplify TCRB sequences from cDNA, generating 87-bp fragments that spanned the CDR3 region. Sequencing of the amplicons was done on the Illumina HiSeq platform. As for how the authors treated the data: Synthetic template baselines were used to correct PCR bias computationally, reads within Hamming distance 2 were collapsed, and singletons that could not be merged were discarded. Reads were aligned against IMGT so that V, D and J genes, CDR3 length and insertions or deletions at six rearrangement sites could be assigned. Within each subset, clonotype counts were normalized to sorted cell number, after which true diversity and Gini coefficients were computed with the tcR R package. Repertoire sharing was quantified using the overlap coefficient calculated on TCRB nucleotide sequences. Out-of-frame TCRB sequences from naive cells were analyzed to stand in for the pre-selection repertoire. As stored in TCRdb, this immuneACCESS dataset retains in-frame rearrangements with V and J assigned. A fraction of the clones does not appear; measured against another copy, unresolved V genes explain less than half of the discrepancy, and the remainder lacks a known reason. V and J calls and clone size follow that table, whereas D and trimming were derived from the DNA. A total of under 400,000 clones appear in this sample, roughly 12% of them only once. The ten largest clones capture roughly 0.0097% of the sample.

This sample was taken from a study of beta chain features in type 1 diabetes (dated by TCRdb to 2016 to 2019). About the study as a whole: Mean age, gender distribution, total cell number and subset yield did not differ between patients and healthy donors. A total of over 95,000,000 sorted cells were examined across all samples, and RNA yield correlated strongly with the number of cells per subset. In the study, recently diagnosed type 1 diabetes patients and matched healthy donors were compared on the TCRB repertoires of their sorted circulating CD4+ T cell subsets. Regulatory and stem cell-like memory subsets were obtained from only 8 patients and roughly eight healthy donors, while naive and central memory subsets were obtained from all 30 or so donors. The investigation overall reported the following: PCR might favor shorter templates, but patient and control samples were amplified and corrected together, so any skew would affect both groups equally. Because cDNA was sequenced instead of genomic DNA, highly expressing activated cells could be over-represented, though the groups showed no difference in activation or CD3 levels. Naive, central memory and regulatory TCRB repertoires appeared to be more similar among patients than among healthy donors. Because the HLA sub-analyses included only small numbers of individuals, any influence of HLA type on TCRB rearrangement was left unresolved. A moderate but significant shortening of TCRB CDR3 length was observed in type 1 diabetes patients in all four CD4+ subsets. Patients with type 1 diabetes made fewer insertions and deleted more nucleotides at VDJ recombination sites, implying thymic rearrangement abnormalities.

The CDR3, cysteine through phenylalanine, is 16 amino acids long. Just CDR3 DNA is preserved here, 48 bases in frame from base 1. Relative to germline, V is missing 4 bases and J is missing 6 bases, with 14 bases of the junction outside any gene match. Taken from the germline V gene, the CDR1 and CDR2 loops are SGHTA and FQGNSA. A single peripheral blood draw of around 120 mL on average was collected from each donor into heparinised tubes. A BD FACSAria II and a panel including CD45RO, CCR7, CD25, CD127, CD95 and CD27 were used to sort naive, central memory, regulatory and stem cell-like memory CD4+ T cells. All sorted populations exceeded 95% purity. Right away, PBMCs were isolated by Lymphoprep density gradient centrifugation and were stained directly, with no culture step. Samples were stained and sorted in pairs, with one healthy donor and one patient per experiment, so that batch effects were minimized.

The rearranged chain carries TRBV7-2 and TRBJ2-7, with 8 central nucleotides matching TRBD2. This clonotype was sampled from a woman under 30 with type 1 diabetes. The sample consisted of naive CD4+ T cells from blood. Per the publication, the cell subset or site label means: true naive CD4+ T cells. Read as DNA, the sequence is TGTGCCAGCAGCTCCGACCAGCGGGGGCCCTCCGGCGAGCAGTACTTC. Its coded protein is CASSSDQRGPSGEQYF.